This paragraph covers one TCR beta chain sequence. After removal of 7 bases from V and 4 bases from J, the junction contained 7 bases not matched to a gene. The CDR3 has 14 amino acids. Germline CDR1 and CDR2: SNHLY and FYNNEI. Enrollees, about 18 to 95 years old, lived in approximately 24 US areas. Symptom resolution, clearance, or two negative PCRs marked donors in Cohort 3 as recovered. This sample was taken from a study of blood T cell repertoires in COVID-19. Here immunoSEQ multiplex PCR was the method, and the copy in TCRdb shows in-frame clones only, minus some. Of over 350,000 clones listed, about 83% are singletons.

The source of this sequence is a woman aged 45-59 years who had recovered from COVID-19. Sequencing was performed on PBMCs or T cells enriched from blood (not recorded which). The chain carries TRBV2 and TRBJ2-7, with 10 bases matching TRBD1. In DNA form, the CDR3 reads TGTGCCAGCACCCTGGACAGGGGGGCGTACGAGCAGTACTTC. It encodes CASTLDRGAYEQYF.